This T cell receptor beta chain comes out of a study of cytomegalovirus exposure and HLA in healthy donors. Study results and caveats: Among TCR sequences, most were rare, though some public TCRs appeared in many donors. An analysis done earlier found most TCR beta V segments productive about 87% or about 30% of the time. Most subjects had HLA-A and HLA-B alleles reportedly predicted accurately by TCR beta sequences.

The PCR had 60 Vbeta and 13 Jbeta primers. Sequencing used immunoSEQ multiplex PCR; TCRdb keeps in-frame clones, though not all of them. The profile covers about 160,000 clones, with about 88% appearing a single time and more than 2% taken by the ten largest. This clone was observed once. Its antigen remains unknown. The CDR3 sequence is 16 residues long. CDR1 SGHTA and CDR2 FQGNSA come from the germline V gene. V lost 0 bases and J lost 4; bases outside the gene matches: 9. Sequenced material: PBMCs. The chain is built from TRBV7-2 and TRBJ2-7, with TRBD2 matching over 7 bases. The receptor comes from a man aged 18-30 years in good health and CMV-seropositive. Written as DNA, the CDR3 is TGTGCCAGCAGCTTAGCGTCGGCGGCGGGGGTATACGAGCAGTACTTC. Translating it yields CASSLASAAGVYEQYF.